This T cell receptor beta chain is drawn from a study of blood T cell repertoires in COVID-19. Whole-study context: Sites in the United States, Italy and Spain provided acute and convalescent COVID-19 samples. PBMCs, B-cell-depleted T cells, or T cells were the source of the cDNA or gDNA that made up the material.

As originally analysed: Nucleated cell number was recorded as an estimate derived from reference gene primer amplification. TCRdb's copy holds only in-frame clones and misses some; the assay was immunoSEQ multiplex PCR. D and trimming were read from the DNA, whereas the V and J calls and clone size are those reported in that table. The data contain some 70,000 clones, 76% of them singletons. Recruited during active infection, patients (from Seattle) were subsequently followed longitudinally. V was cut by 4 bases and J by 4 bases, with 6 bases left in between. Germline lookup yields CDR1 SGHDT and CDR2 YYEEEE. The CDR3 is 12 residues long. This clone was counted only a few times.

The V and J genes are TRBV5-6 and TRBJ1-3, with a weak D call TRBD1 (5 bases). This sequence was found in a man aged 55 to 70 with COVID-19, enrolled during active disease. Sequenced material: peripheral blood. Here the CDR3 reads CASSTGGNTIYF. In nucleotides, the CDR3 is TGTGCCAGCAGCACAGGAGGAAACACCATATATTTT.